What follows are 32 T cell receptor beta chains derived from one specimen sequenced in a study of identical twins (dated by TCRdb to 2016 to 2017). To prepare the library, 5' RACE was applied. The instrument was an Illumina HiSeq 2000. The public reads were quality trimmed at Q25 with fastp and then assembled into clones with MiXCR by TCRdb, keeping productive beta chains. Rows with one shared CDR3 protein collapse into an entry with the most common genes and DNA. The sample profile shows around 530,000 distinct CDR3 sequences; 13% to 15% of them were found once. Around 0.4% of the sample is held by the ten biggest clonotypes. The same specimen was also included in a second study, on yellow fever vaccine responses in identical twins.

The source material was CD4+ T cells sorted from blood. The source is a woman under 30 in good health.

The chain joins TRBV6-5 to TRBJ2-7, with 11 bases aligning to TRBD1. V trimming: 6 bases; J trimming: 4 bases; junction bases outside the gene matches: 5. The germline gives CDR1 MNHEY, CDR2 SVGAGI. This CDR3 comprises 14 residues. The CDR3 bases are TGTGCCAGCAGACTCGGGACAGGGGGATACGAGCAGTACTTC. This codes for CASRLGTGGYEQYF.

This chain uses TRBV29-1 with TRBJ2-3; the match to TRBD2 covers 16 bases. Germline CDR1 is SQVTM and CDR2 is ANQGSEA. Unmatched junction bases numbered 14, after V lost 7 bases and J lost 4 bases. This CDR3 has 18 amino acids. CDR3 loop: CSAPQGAGTSGRADTQYF. Here the CDR3 DNA reads TGCAGCGCCCCACAGGGGGCCGGGACTAGCGGGAGGGCAGATACGCAGTATTTT.

This clonotype was seen more than once but under ten times. This rearrangement joins TRBV29-1 to TRBJ1-2; weak D call: TRBD1 (6 bases). From germline, CDR1 is SQVTM and CDR2 ANQGSEA. This CDR3 comprises 11 residues. The ends were cut back, 4 bases at V and 7 bases at J, with 10 bases in the middle. The CDR3 protein is CSVAQGGGYTF. DNA of the CDR3: TGCAGCGTTGCCCAAGGGGGTGGCTACACCTTC. Full variable domain (outside the CDR3, taken from reference TRBV29-1 and TRBJ1-2): SAVISQKPSRDICQRGTSLTIQCQVDSQVTMMFWYRQQPGQSLTLIATANQGSEATYESGFVIDKFPISRPNLTFSTLTVSNMSPEDSSIYLCSVAQGGGYTFGSGTRLTVV.

This clonotype was counted a few times. This rearrangement joins TRBV6-2 or TRBV6-3 to TRBJ1-2; D not certain. The CDR3 runs to 13 residues. Trimming left V 0 bases short and J 5 bases short, with 7 bases between. Germline CDR1 is MNHEY and CDR2 is SVGEGT. The CDR3 region is CASSYSRYYGYTF. CDR3 DNA: TGTGCCAGCAGTTACTCAAGATATTATGGCTACACCTTC.

The sample holds a few counts of this clonotype. The V gene is TRBV10-3, the J gene TRBJ2-2, with 7 nucleotides matching TRBD2. V lost 10 bases and J lost 7; bases outside the gene matches: 9. The CDR3 sequence is 13 residues long. In germline, CDR1 is ENHRY, CDR2 SYGVKD. Written as DNA, the CDR3 is TGTGCCACCCGGCGGGAGTTAGACGGGGAGCTGTTTTTT. It specifies CATRRELDGELFF.

The genes are TRBV12-3 or TRBV12-4 and TRBJ1-1; 10 bases fit TRBD1. The ends lost 6 bases at V and 6 bases at J; junction bases unmatched: 4. CDR3 length: 13 amino acids. CDR3 nucleotide sequence: TGTGCCAGCAGAAGGGACAGGGGCGCTGAAGCTTTCTTT. It translates to CASRRDRGAEAFF.

This clonotype came up a few times. The chain employs TRBV3-1 and TRBJ1-1; 7 nucleotides line up with TRBD1. The CDR3 is made up of 14 amino acids. V lost 8 bases and J lost 5; bases outside the gene matches: 11. Per the germline V gene, CDR1 is LGHDT and CDR2 is YNNKEL (reference sequence). CDR3 amino acids: CASSMGTARTEAFF. CDR3 nucleotides: TGTGCCAGCTCGATGGGGACAGCAAGGACTGAAGCTTTCTTT.

The V gene is TRBV7-2, the J gene TRBJ2-1; 12 positions agree with TRBD2. This CDR3 contains 17 residues. CDR1 and CDR2 (germline): SGHTA, FQGNSA. V dropped 5 bases and J dropped 9; count of bases not matched to a gene: 14. In nucleotides, the CDR3 is TGTGCCAGCAGCACTCGAGGGCTAGCGGGAGGGCTCGGTGAGCAGTTCTTC. Protein: CASSTRGLAGGLGEQFF.

The table lists this clonotype with a few counts. The chain links TRBV21-1 to TRBJ2-5; TRBD2 is taken as the D call from the table, unchecked against the DNA. TRBV21-1 is a known pseudogene. This CDR3 is 16 amino acids long. The CDR3 sequence: CASSIPGLAEQETQYF. CDR3 DNA: TGTGCCAGCAGTATACCGGGACTAGCGGAACAAGAGACCCAGTACTTC.

This chain's CDR3 is CATSDSQTSVDEQFF. Here the CDR3 DNA reads TGTGCCACCAGTGATTCCCAGACCAGTGTCGATGAGCAGTTCTTC. The chain couples TRBV24-1 to TRBJ2-1; D is ambiguous. The V gene's germline CDR1 is KGHDR and CDR2 SFDVKD. The CDR3 totals 15 residues. Trimming cost V 2 bases and J 8 bases, with 15 bases left between them.

This sequence joins TRBV10-3 and TRBJ1-1; D uncertain. CDR3 length: 13 amino acids. Trimming took off 10 bases at V and 0 bases at J, with 12 bases between the two ends. CDR1 is ENHRY, CDR2 SYGVKD, per germline. The CDR3, as DNA: TGTGCCACCGGTTCCGGTCTGAACACTGAAGCTTTCTTT. It yields the protein CATGSGLNTEAFF.

The table lists this clonotype with many counts. The V gene is TRBV4-2, the J gene TRBJ1-1; a weak D match, TRBD1 (5 bases). This CDR3 comprises 16 residues. Germline V gives CDR1 LGHNA, CDR2 YNFKEQ. V lost 5 bases and J 3 bases, leaving 19 bases between the germline ends. The CDR3 region is CASSYGGAGLDTEAFF. Here the CDR3 DNA reads TGTGCCAGCAGCTATGGTGGGGCAGGGTTGGACACTGAAGCTTTCTTT.

The chain uses TRBV12-3 or TRBV12-4 and TRBJ2-5, with D unclear. V was cut by 5 bases and J by 5 bases, with 9 bases left in between. This CDR3 contains 12 residues. CDR3 protein: CASSIRWETQYF. In nucleotides, the CDR3 is TGTGCCAGCAGTATTAGATGGGAGACCCAGTACTTC.

The gene calls are TRBV5-1 and TRBJ2-3; D tentatively reads TRBD1 or TRBD2 (6 bases each). V lost 0 bases to trimming and J lost 1 base, with 12 bases between them. CDR1 is SGHRS and CDR2 is YFSETQ in the germline V gene. The CDR3 sequence is 16 residues long. The CDR3 DNA sequence: TGCGCCAGCAGCTTGGTGGGGGGCGACGGCACAGATACGCAGTATTTT. Translation: CASSLVGGDGTDTQYF.

The sample holds a few counts of this clonotype. The V and J genes are TRBV29-1 and TRBJ2-1; 13 bases match TRBD2. The CDR3 spans 13 residues. Germline CDR1 reads SQVTM; CDR2 reads ANQGSEA. With V trimmed by 7 bases and J by 6 bases, 3 bases remained unmatched. The CDR3 sequence: CSGTSGSFNEQFF. For the CDR3, the DNA is TGCAGCGGGACTAGCGGGAGTTTCAATGAGCAGTTCTTC.

V is TRBV5-1 and J is TRBJ2-4, with TRBD1 matching 11 bases. V lost 2 bases, J lost 0 bases, and 16 bases stayed unmatched. The CDR3 contains 21 residues. The germline V gene has CDR1 SGHRS and CDR2 YFSETQ. The CDR3 protein is CASSFPEPGQGGNIAKNIQYF. In DNA form, the CDR3 reads TGCGCCAGCAGCTTTCCGGAGCCGGGACAGGGGGGAAATATAGCCAAAAACATTCAGTACTTC.

This clonotype came up a few times. V and J are TRBV20-1 and TRBJ2-7; the D gene is possibly TRBD1 (6 bases). There are 16 residues in the CDR3. V lost 0 bases and J lost 4, with 19 bases in between. From germline, CDR1 is DFQATT and CDR2 SNEGSKA (reference sequence). CDR3 sequence: CSAREVPDRLRYEQYV. DNA of the CDR3: TGCAGTGCTAGAGAGGTCCCGGACAGATTACGGTACGAGCAGTACGTC.

The chain couples TRBV20-1 to TRBJ2-3; 11 positions match TRBD2. The CDR3 spans 13 residues. Unmatched junction bases numbered 8, after V lost 5 bases and J lost 10 bases. The V gene's germline CDR1 is DFQATT and CDR2 SNEGSKA (reference sequence). CDR3 in DNA: TGCAGTGCTGCGGAGACTAGCGGGAAGGCGCAGTATTTT. Its translation: CSAAETSGKAQYF.

The gene calls are TRBV4-1 and TRBJ2-1; TRBD2 matches 14 bases. Trimming removed 5 bases from V and 12 bases from J; junction bases left unmatched: 6. CDR3 length: 14 residues. Germline CDR1 is MGHRA and CDR2 is YSYEKL. The CDR3 loop reads CASSTGLAGEGQFF. CDR3 sequence (DNA): TGCGCCAGCAGCACGGGACTAGCGGGAGAAGGGCAGTTCTTC.

CDR3 region: CASSLTGATYFEAFF. As DNA, the CDR3 is TGTGCCAGCAGTTTAACCGGGGCGACCTATTTTGAAGCTTTCTTT. This chain connects TRBV28 to TRBJ1-1, with D possibly matching TRBD1 (5 bases). Germline V gene lookup returns CDR1 MDHEN and CDR2 SYDVKM. This CDR3 comprises 15 residues. V lost 2 bases and J lost 7, with 17 bases in between.

This clonotype was observed a handful of times. The V and J genes are TRBV7-8 and TRBJ2-2, with 8 bases that match TRBD2. V was pared by 5 bases and J by 4 bases, with 6 bases of the junction left unmatched. Germline CDR1 is SGHVS and CDR2 is FQNEAQ. The CDR3 loop spans 15 amino acids. For the CDR3, the DNA is TGTGCCAGCAGCCACACTAGCGGTGGCACCGGGGAGCTGTTTTTT. It translates to CASSHTSGGTGELFF.

This chain connects TRBV24-1 to TRBJ2-1; TRBD2 matches at 15 bases. The CDR3 loop spans 18 amino acids. Germline loops: CDR1 KGHDR, CDR2 SFDVKD. V shed 0 bases, J shed 6 bases, and the junction held 5 bases outside the gene matches. The CDR3 spells CATSDLGLAGGPGNEQFF. DNA of the CDR3: TGTGCCACCAGTGATTTGGGACTAGCGGGAGGGCCGGGCAATGAGCAGTTCTTC.

This clonotype was observed a few times. The gene calls are TRBV20-1 and TRBJ2-7; unclear D gene. The V gene lost 1 base and the J gene lost 6 bases, with 7 bases spanning the gap. The CDR3 is made up of 11 amino acids. Looked up from germline, CDR1 is DFQATT and CDR2 is SNEGSKA (reference sequence). Here the CDR3 DNA reads TGCAGTGCTAGAGGGGCGGCCGAGCAGTACGTC. This encodes CSARGAAEQYV.

V usage is TRBV29-1 and J usage is TRBJ2-1; 9 positions agree with TRBD2. The V gene end was trimmed by 7 bases and the J gene end by 0 bases; junction bases not matched to a gene: 4. The CDR3 runs 14 residues. Germline values: CDR1 SQVTM, CDR2 ANQGSEA. This CDR3 reads CSDSGRSSYNEQFF. Written as DNA, the CDR3 is TGCAGCGACAGCGGGAGGAGCTCCTACAATGAGCAGTTCTTC.

This clonotype was detected only a few times. The CDR3 nucleotides are TGTGCCAGCGTCTCAGGGCCCAGGGATGGTCAGCCCCAGCATTTT. Amino acid sequence: CASVSGPRDGQPQHF. V is TRBV6-1 and J is TRBJ1-5; D may be TRBD1 (5 bases). Per germline, CDR1 MNHNS and CDR2 SASEGT. V was shortened by 8 bases and J by 6 bases, with 20 bases between the two germline ends. This CDR3 contains 15 residues.

This clonotype was observed a handful of times. The chain carries TRBV7-8 and TRBJ1-1, with 10 bases aligning to TRBD1. After removal of 5 bases from V and 12 bases from J, the junction contained 12 bases not matched to a gene. Per the germline V gene, CDR1 is SGHVS and CDR2 is FQNEAQ. This CDR3 has 14 amino acids. The CDR3 loop reads CASSQRRQGASTFF. The CDR3 coding sequence is TGTGCCAGCAGCCAACGGCGACAGGGGGCGTCGACTTTCTTT. Drawing the rest from reference TRBV7-8 and TRBJ1-1, the complete variable domain is GAGVSQSPRYKVAKRGQDVALRCDPISGHVSLFWYQQALGQGPEFLTYFQNEAQLDKSGLPSDRFFAERPEGSVSTLKIQRTQQEDSAVYLCASSQRRQGASTFFGQGTRLTVV.

This clonotype was seen repeatedly, ten times or more. This chain joins TRBV7-9 and TRBJ2-1; tentative D call: TRBD1 (7 bases). In germline, CDR1 is SEHNR, CDR2 FQNEAQ (reference sequence). V was cut by 3 bases and J by 4 bases, with 13 bases left in between. CDR3 length: 15 amino acids. Here the CDR3 reads CASSFGGTVYNEQFF. The CDR3 region has the DNA TGTGCCAGCAGCTTTGGAGGGACAGTTTACAATGAGCAGTTCTTC.

The sample holds a few counts of this clonotype. This chain connects TRBV2 to TRBJ2-2, with D possibly being TRBD2 (5 bases). The CDR3 spans 16 residues. Germline CDR1 reads SNHLY; CDR2 reads FYNNEI. V was shortened by 2 bases and J by 0 bases, with 10 bases between the two germline ends. CDR3 bases: TGTGCCAGCAGTGAACAGGACTGGACGAACACCGGGGAGCTGTTTTTT. It is translated as CASSEQDWTNTGELFF. Full variable domain (missing parts from reference TRBV2 and TRBJ2-2): EPEVTQTPSHQVTQMGQEVILRCVPISNHLYFYWYRQILGQKVEFLVSFYNNEISEKSEIFDDQFSVERPDGSNFTLKIRSTKLEDSAMYFCASSEQDWTNTGELFFGEGSRLTVL.

The chain is built from TRBV20-1 and TRBJ2-5; D uncertain. Deletions cut 0 bases from V and 1 base from J, with 12 bases between. The CDR3 loop spans 15 amino acids. Germline V gene lookup returns CDR1 DFQATT and CDR2 SNEGSKA (reference sequence). CDR3 sequence (DNA): TGCAGTGCTAGAGAGAGCAGGAGAATCCAAGAGACCCAGTACTTC. As protein: CSARESRRIQETQYF.

In this sample, this clonotype turned up a few times. V is TRBV20-1 and J is TRBJ2-3; TRBD2 aligns across 11 bases. The CDR3 is made up of 15 amino acids. V lost 6 bases to trimming and J lost 0 bases; unmatched junction nucleotides: 5. The germline CDR1 and CDR2 sequences are DFQATT and SNEGSKA (reference sequence). In DNA form, the CDR3 reads TGCAGTGCGGCCGGACTAGCGGGTAGCACAGATACGCAGTATTTT. Its protein is CSAAGLAGSTDTQYF.

The rearrangement links TRBV20-1 to TRBJ2-7, with no clear D. V gave up 1 base and J gave up 0 bases, with 16 bases separating them. The CDR3 runs to 16 residues. CDR1 DFQATT and CDR2 SNEGSKA come from the germline V gene (reference sequence). The CDR3 reads CSARGLGSTYSYEQYV. The CDR3, as DNA: TGCAGTGCTAGAGGGCTGGGCAGCACTTACTCCTACGAGCAGTACGTC.

This chain joins TRBV6-2 or TRBV6-3 and TRBJ2-6; D ambiguous. The CDR3 sequence is 16 residues long. V lost 4 bases and J 0 bases, leaving 10 bases between the germline ends. The germline V gene encodes CDR1 MNHEY and CDR2 SVGEGT. CDR3 loop: CASSWKVRSGANVLTF. The DNA for the CDR3 is TGTGCCAGCAGTTGGAAAGTCCGCTCTGGGGCCAACGTCCTGACTTTC.